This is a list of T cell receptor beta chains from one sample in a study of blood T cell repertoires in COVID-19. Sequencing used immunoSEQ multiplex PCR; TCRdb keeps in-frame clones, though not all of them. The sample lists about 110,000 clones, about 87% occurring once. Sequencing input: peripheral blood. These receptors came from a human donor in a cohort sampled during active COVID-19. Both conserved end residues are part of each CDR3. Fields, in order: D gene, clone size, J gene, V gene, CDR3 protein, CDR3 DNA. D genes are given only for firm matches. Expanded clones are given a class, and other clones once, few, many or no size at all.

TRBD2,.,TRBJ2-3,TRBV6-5,CASRRLAGGPPAQYF,TGTGCCAGCAGAAGACTAGCGGGGGGGCCACCCGCGCAGTATTTT
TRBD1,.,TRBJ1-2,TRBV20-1,CSASLQGSGRTGYTF,TGCAGTGCTAGTTTACAGGGGTCCGGTCGTACTGGCTACACCTTC
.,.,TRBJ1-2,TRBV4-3,CASSQGGVGSYTF,TGCGCCAGCAGCCAGGGAGGGGTCGGCAGCTACACCTTC
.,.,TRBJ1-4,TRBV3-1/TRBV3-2,CASSQGQAISNEKLFF,TGTGCCAGCAGCCAAGGGCAGGCGATCTCGAATGAAAAACTGTTTTTT
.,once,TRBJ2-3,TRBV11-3,CASSSVVGSTDTQYF,TGTGCCAGCAGCTCAGTCGTCGGGAGCACAGATACGCAGTATTTT
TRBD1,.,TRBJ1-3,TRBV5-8,CASSRQGFGNTIYF,TGTGCCAGCAGCCGACAGGGGTTTGGAAACACCATATATTTT
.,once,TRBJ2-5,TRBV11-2,CASSLVQGRGQETQYF,TGTGCCAGCAGCTTAGTGCAGGGTCGGGGGCAAGAGACCCAGTACTTC
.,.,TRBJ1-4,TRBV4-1,CASSQDGQGRGIEKLFF,TGCGCCAGCAGCCAAGATGGGCAGGGCCGAGGTATAGAAAAACTGTTTTTT
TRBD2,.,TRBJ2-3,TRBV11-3,CASSLEGRGGTDTQYF,TGTGCCAGCAGCTTAGAGGGCCGGGGGGGCACAGATACGCAGTATTTT
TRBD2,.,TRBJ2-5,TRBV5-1,CASSWGLAGAHGTQYF,TGCGCCAGCAGCTGGGGGCTAGCGGGGGCCCATGGGACCCAGTACTTC
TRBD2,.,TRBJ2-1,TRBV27,CASSRITSGTPSEQFF,TGTGCCAGCAGTCGAATTACTAGCGGGACTCCCAGTGAGCAGTTCTTC
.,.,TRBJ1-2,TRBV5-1,CASSLVAPPNYGYTF,TGCGCCAGCAGCTTGGTGGCACCTCCTAACTATGGCTACACCTTC
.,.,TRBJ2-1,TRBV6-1,CASSDPRATGNEQFF,TGTGCCAGCAGTGACCCACGAGCTACGGGCAATGAGCAGTTCTTC
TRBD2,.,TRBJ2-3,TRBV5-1,CASSGGLAGLHTDTQYF,TGCGCCAGCAGCGGAGGACTAGCGGGACTTCACACAGATACGCAGTATTTT
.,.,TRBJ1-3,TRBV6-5,CASRPNWDTGNTIYF,TGTGCCAGCAGACCCAATTGGGACACCGGAAACACCATATATTTT
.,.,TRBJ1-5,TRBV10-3,CAISEGQNQPQHF,TGTGCCATCAGTGAGGGGCAGAATCAGCCCCAGCATTTT
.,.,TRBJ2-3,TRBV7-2,CASSPAPGLNTDTQYF,TGTGCCAGCAGCCCCGCCCCGGGACTGAACACAGATACGCAGTATTTT
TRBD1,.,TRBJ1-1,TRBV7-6,CASSQHRDRGNTEAFF,TGTGCCAGCAGCCAGCACCGGGACAGGGGGAACACTGAAGCTTTCTTT
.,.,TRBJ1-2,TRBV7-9,CASSLDLYGYTF,TGTGCCAGCAGCTTAGACTTGTATGGCTACACCTTC
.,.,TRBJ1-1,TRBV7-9,CASSLEVIGANTEAFF,TGTGCCAGCAGCTTAGAGGTCATTGGGGCGAACACTGAAGCTTTCTTT
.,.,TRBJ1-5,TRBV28,CASSYTEYGIPNQPQHF,TGTGCCAGCAGCTATACGGAATACGGGATCCCGAATCAGCCCCAGCATTTT
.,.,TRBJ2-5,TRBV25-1,CASTRTYDSRQETQYF,TGTGCCAGCACGCGTACCTACGATTCCAGGCAAGAGACCCAGTACTTC
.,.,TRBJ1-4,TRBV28,CASRQGTEKLFF,TGTGCCAGCAGGCAGGGGACTGAAAAACTGTTTTTT
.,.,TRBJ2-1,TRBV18,CASSPFVGAGSYNEQFF,TGTGCCAGCTCACCATTTGTAGGGGCGGGGTCCTACAATGAGCAGTTCTTC
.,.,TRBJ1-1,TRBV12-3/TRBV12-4,CASDLRNGREAFF,TGTGCCAGCGACCTGAGGAACGGCCGTGAAGCTTTCTTT
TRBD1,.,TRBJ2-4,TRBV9,CASSAQGGRGNIQYF,TGTGCCAGCAGCGCACAGGGGGGACGTGGAAACATTCAGTACTTC
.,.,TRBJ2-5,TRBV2,CASSGGRQETQYF,TGTGCCAGCAGTGGTGGTAGACAAGAGACCCAGTACTTC
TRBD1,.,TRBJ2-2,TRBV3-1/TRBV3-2,CASSLPDRANTGELFF,TGTGCCAGCAGCCTCCCCGACAGGGCGAACACCGGGGAGCTGTTTTTT
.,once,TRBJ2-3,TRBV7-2,CASSPPGVDTQYF,TGTGCCAGCAGCCCACCGGGGGTGGATACGCAGTATTTT
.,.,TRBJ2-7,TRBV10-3,CAISESGEYEQYF,TGTGCCATCAGTGAGTCCGGGGAATACGAGCAGTACTTC
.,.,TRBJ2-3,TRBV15,CATSRDFPLQGGTQYF,TGTGCCACCAGCAGAGATTTCCCTCTGCAGGGCGGTACGCAGTATTTT
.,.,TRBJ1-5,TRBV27,CASRAGVEQPQHF,TGTGCCAGCAGGGCGGGAGTAGAACAGCCCCAGCATTTT
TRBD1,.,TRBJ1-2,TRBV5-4,CASSLQGAGEVYGYTF,TGTGCCAGCAGCCTTCAGGGGGCGGGGGAGGTATATGGCTACACCTTC
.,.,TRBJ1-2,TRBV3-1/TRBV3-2,CASSQGQTNYGYTF,TGTGCCAGCAGCCAAGGACAGACTAACTATGGCTACACCTTC